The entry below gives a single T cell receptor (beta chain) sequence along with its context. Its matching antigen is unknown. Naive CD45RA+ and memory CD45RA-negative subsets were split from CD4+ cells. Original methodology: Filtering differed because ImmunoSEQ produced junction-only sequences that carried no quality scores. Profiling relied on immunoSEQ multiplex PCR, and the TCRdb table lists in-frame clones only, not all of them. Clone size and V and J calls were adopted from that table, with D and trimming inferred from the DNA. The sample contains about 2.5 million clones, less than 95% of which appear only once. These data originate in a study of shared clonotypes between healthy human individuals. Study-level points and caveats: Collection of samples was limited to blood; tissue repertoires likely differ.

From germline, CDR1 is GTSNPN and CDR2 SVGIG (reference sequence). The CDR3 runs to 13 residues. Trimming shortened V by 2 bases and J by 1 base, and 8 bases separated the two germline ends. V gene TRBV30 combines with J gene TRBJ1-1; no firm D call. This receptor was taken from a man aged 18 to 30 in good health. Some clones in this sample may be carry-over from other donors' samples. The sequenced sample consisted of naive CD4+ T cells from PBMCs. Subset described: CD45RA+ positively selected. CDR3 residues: CAWSKGGNTEAFF. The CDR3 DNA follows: TGTGCCTGGAGTAAGGGCGGGAACACTGAAGCTTTCTTT.